The following is a T cell receptor (beta chain) sequence with its context. Authors' methods: Amplification with reference gene primers provided the estimates of nucleated cell counts. The assay was immunoSEQ multiplex PCR, and TCRdb's table has in-frame clones only and misses some. V, J and clone size are those of that table, while D and trimming were read from the DNA. The profile shows about 160,000 clones, almost 85% of them singletons. The data derive from a study of blood T cell repertoires in COVID-19. Study background: The United States, Italy and Spain were the sources of the acute and convalescent COVID-19 samples. PBMCs, B-cell-depleted T cells, or T cells provided the cDNA or gDNA that made up the material.

J lost 5 bases, V lost 0 bases, and 10 bases had no gene match. Germline V gives CDR1 KGHDR, CDR2 SFDVKD. The CDR3 consists of 18 residues. The TCR originated in a woman of 80 years or more with acute or convalescent COVID-19. The sample consisted of peripheral blood. This chain uses TRBV24-1 with TRBJ2-3, with 10 bases matching TRBD2. CDR3 residues: CATSDLPELAGREDTQYF. The DNA of the CDR3 is TGTGCCACCAGTGATTTGCCCGAACTAGCGGGAAGGGAAGATACGCAGTATTTT.